This T cell receptor (beta chain) originates from a study of blood T cell repertoires in COVID-19. Whole-study context: Researchers got acute and convalescent COVID-19 samples from the United States, Italy and Spain. Sample material is recorded as cDNA or gDNA derived from T cells, B-cell-depleted T cells, or PBMCs.

In the original analysis: Nucleated cell counts were estimated from reference gene primer amplification. Only in-frame clones appear in the TCRdb table, and some are missing; sequencing was by immunoSEQ multiplex PCR. The V and J calls and clone size were taken over from that table, and D and trimming were inferred from the DNA. Of hundreds of thousands of clones listed, more than 80% were seen once; the top ten hold approximately 3%. Those enrolled in Seattle joined during active infection and were followed longitudinally afterward. CDR1 LNHDA and CDR2 SQIVND come from the germline V gene (reference sequence). This CDR3 has 18 residues. Trimming pared 6 bases from V and 0 bases from J, leaving 20 bases between.

The specimen sequenced was peripheral blood. This sequence joins TRBV19 and TRBJ1-4; a weak D match, TRBD1 (5 bases). The clonotype was recovered from a woman younger than 45 with COVID-19, enrolled during active disease. The CDR3 nucleotides read TGTGCCAGTAGCGCCCCGGGCAGGGCCTCTCCAACTAATGAAAAACTGTTTTTT. It encodes CASSAPGRASPTNEKLFF. Full variable domain (rest looked up from reference TRBV19 and TRBJ1-4): DGGITQSPKYLFRKEGQNVTLSCEQNLNHDAMYWYRQDPGQGLRLIYYSQIVNDFQKGDIAEGYSVSREKKESFPLTVTSAQKNPTAFYLCASSAPGRASPTNEKLFFGSGTQLSVL.